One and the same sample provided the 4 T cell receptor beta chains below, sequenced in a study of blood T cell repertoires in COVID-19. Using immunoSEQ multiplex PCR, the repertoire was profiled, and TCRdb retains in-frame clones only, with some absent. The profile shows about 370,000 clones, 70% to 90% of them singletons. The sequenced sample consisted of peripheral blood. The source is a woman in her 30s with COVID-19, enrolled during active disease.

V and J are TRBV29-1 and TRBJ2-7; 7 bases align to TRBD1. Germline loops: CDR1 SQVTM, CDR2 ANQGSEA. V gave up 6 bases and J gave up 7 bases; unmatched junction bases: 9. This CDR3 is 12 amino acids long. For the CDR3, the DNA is TGCAGCGTCGTTGGACAGGCAAATGAGCAGTACTTC. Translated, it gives CSVVGQANEQYF.

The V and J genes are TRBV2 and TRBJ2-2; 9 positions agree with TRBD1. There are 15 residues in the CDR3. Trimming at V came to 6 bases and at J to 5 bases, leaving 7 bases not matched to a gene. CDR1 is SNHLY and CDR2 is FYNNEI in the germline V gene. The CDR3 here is CASRPRDRATGELFF. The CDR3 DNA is TGTGCCAGCAGGCCGAGGGACAGGGCGACCGGGGAGCTGTTTTTT.

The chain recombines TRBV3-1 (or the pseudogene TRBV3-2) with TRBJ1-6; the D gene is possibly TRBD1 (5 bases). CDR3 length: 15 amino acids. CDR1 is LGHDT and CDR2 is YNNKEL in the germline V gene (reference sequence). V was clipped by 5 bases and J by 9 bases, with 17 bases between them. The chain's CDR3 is CASSKKPGGGSPLHF. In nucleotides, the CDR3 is TGTGCCAGCAGCAAAAAGCCCGGGGGGGGTTCACCCCTCCACTTT.

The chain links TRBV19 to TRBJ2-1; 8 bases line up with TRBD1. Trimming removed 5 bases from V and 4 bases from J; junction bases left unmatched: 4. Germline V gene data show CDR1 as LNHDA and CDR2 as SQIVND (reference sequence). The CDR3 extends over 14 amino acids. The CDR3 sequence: CASSWQGAYNEQFF. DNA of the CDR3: TGTGCCAGTAGTTGGCAGGGGGCATACAATGAGCAGTTCTTC.